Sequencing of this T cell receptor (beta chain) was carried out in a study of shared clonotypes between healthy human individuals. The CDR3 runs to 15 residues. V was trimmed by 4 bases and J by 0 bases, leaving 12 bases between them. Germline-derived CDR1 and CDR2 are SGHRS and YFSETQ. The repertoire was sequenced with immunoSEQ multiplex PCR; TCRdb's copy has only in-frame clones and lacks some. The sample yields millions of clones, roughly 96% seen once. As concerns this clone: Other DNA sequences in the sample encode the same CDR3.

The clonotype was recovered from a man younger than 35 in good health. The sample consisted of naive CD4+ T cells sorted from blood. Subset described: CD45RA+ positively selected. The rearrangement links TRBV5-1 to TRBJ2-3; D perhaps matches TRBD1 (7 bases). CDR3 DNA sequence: TGCGCCAGCAGCCTCGGGGGACAGAGCACAGATACGCAGTATTTT. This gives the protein CASSLGGQSTDTQYF.